This T cell receptor (beta chain) stems from a study of radiation and T cells in renal cell carcinoma. CDR3 length: 18 amino acids. The germline V gene encodes CDR1 SGHNT and CDR2 YYREEE (reference sequence). The V gene end was trimmed by 3 bases and the J gene end by 5 bases; junction bases not matched to a gene: 17. The time point: baseline pretreatment blood. As for treatment: 15 Gy SBRT to primary tumor, nephrectomy 4 weeks later. Clones were read by immunoSEQ multiplex PCR, and TCRdb kept only the in-frame ones, dropping some. Of approximately 100,000 clones in the sample, about 88% were seen once.

Sequencing used blood, obtained from a patient whose treatment included radiotherapy and nephrectomy. This chain joins TRBV5-4 and TRBJ2-5, with 9 bases matching TRBD1. This clonotype originated in a man aged 45-60 years with renal cell carcinoma. The CDR3 here is CASSSVGSTGGYGETQYF. The CDR3 DNA reads TGTGCCAGCAGCTCGGTGGGGTCGACAGGGGGATATGGGGAGACCCAGTACTTC.